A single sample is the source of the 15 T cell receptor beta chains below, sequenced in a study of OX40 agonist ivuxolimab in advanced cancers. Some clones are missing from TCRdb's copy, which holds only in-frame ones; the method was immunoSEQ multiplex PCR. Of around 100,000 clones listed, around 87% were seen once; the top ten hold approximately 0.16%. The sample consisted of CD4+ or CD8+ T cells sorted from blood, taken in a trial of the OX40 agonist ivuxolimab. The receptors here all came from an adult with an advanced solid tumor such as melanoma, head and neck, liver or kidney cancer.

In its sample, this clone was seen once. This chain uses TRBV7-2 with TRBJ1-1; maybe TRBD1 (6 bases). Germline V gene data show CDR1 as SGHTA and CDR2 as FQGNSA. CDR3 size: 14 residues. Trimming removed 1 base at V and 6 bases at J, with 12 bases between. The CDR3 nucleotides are TGTGCCAGCAGCTTAGACAGGGTGAGGTCTGAAGCTTTCTTT. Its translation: CASSLDRVRSEAFF.

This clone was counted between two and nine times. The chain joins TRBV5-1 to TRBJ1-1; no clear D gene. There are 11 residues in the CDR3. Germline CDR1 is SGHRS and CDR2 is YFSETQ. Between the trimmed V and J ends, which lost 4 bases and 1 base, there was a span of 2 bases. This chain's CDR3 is CASSGNTEAFF. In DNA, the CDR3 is TGCGCCAGCAGCGGGAACACTGAAGCTTTCTTT.

CDR3 sequence: CSVEGSGGTF. In DNA form, the CDR3 reads TGCAGCGTTGAAGGCAGCGGGGGCACCTTC. The chain carries TRBV29-1 and TRBJ1-2; maybe TRBD1 (5 bases). The length of the CDR3 is 10 residues. V dropped 1 base and J dropped 13 bases, with 10 bases sitting between them. CDR1 SQVTM and CDR2 ANQGSEA come from the germline V gene.

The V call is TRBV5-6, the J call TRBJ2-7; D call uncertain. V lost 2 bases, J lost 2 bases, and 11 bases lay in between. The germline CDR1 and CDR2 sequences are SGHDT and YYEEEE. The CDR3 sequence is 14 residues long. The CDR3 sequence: CASSFSSDPYEQYF. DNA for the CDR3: TGTGCCAGCAGCTTTTCTTCCGACCCCTACGAGCAGTACTTC. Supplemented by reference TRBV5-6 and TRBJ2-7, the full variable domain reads DAGVTQSPTHLIKTRGQQVTLRCSPKSGHDTVSWYQQALGQGPQFIFQYYEEEERQRGNFPDRFSGHQFPNYSSELNVNALLLGDSALYLCASSFSSDPYEQYFGPGTRLTVT.

The CDR3 loop is CATSATGGVQPQHF. The DNA for the CDR3 is TGTGCCACCAGCGCGACAGGCGGCGTTCAGCCCCAGCATTTT. This chain links TRBV15 with TRBJ1-5; a weak D match, TRBD1 (6 bases). The V gene's germline CDR1 is LNHNV and CDR2 YYDKDF (reference sequence). The CDR3 is 14 residues long. Trimming took 5 bases from V and 6 from J, leaving 14 bases between them.

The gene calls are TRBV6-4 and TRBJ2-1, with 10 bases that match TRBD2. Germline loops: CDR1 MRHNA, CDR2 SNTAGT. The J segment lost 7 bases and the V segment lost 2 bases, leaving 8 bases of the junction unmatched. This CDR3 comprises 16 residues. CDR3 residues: CASSDGGSGRSNEQFF. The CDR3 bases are TGTGCCAGCAGTGACGGGGGTAGCGGGAGGTCGAATGAGCAGTTCTTC.

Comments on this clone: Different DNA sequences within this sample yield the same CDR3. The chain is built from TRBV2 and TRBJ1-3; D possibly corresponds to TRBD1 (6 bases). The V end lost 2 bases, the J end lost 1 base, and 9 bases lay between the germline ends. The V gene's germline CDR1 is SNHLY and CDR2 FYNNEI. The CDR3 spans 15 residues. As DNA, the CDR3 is TGTGCCAGCAGTGAACAGGGGAATTCTGGAAACACCATATATTTT. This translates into CASSEQGNSGNTIYF.

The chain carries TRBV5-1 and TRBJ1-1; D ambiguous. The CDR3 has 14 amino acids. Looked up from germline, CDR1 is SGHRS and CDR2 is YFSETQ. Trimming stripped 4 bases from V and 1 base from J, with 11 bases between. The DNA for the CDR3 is TGCGCCAGCAGCCTTGGGCTACCGAACACTGAAGCTTTCTTT. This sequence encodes CASSLGLPNTEAFF.

CDR3 residues: CASSYSILAEAFF. Written as DNA, the CDR3 is TGTGCCAGCAGTTACTCGATACTAGCTGAAGCTTTCTTT. The chain links TRBV6-5 to TRBJ1-1; the D is unclear. The V end lost 0 bases, the J end lost 6 bases, and 8 bases lay between the germline ends. The CDR3 runs to 13 residues. Germline V gene sequence: CDR1 MNHEY, CDR2 SVGAGI.

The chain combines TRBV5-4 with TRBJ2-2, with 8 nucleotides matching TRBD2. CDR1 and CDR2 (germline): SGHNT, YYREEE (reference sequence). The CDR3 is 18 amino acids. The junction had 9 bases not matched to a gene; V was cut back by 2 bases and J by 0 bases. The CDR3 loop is CASSFISRAGANTGELFF. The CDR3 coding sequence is TGTGCCAGCAGCTTTATTTCCAGAGCGGGGGCGAACACCGGGGAGCTGTTTTTT.

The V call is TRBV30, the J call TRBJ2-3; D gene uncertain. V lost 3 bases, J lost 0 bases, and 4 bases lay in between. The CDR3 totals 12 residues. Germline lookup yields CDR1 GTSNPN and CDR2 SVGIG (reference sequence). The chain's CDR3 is CAWRGSTDTQYF. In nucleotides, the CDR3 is TGTGCCTGGAGGGGTAGCACAGATACGCAGTATTTT.

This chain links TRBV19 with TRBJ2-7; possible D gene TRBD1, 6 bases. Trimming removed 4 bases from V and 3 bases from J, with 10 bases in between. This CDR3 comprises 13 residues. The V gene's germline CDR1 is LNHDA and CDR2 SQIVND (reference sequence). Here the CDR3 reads CASSRQTGYEQYF. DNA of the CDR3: TGTGCCAGTAGTAGACAGACAGGCTACGAGCAGTACTTC.

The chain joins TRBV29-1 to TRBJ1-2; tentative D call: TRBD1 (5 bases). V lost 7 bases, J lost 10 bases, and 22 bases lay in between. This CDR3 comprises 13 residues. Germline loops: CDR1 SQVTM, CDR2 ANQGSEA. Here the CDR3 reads CSASRDHSSDYTF. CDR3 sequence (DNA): TGCAGCGCAAGCAGGGACCACTCGAGTGACTACACCTTC.

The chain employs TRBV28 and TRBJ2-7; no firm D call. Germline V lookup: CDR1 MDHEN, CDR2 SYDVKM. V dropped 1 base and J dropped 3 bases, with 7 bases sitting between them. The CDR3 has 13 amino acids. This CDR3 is CASSLSSVYEQYF. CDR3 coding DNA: TGTGCCAGCAGTTTATCATCAGTCTACGAGCAGTACTTC.

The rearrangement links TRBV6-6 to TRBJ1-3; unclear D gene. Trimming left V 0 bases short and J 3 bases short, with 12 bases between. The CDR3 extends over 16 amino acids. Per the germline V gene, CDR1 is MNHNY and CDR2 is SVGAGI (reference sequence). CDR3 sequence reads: CASSYSKSEDGNTIYF. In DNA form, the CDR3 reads TGTGCCAGCAGTTACTCGAAGTCCGAAGATGGAAACACCATATATTTT.